This T cell receptor (beta chain) was captured by sequencing in a study of CD8+ T cells in alopecia areata. It was with CD4, CD8alpha, NKG2D, NKG2ACE and other markers that pooled cutaneous lymph node cells were sorted. With regard to this clone: Any gene name here is a mouse gene name. Coverage ceases 4 residues before the CDR3 finishes, and the germline J gene fills in the end.

Extracted from the samples, RNA was reverse transcribed into cDNA to serve as the sequencing template. Some clones are missing from TCRdb's copy, which holds only in-frame ones; the method was immunoSEQ multiplex PCR. There are around 300,000 clones in the sample, none observed a single time. CDR1 is NSHNY and CDR2 is SYGAGN in the germline V gene. CDR3 length: 17 amino acids. J lost 0 bases, V lost 0 bases, and 5 bases had no gene match. Input material: CD4+ T cells sorted from a lymph node. The sequence was obtained from a C3H/HeJ mouse with alopecia areata. The strain's MHC: H2-k. This chain links TRBV13-1 with TRBJ2-1; 8 positions agree with TRBD2. The CDR3 reads CASSDAPGGRNYAEQFF. CDR3 DNA, as far as it was read: TGTGCCAGCAGTGATGCTCCTGGGGGGCGTAACTATGCT.